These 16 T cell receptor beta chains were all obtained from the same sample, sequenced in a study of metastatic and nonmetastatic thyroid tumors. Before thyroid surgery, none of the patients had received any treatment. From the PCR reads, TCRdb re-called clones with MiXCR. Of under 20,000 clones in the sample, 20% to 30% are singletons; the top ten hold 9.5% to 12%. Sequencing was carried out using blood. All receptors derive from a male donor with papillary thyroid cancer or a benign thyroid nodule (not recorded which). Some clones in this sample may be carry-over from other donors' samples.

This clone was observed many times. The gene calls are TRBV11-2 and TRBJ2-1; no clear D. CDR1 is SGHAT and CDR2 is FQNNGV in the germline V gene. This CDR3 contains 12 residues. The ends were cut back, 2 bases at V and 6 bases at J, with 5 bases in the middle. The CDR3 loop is CASSLTGNEQFF. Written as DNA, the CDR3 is TGTGCCAGCAGCTTAACGGGCAATGAGCAGTTCTTC.

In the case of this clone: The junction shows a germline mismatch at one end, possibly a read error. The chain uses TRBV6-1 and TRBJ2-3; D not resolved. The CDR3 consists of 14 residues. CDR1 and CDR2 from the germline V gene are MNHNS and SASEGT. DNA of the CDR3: TGTTCCAGCAGTGAACCCATGTACACATATACGCAGTATTTT. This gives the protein CSSSEPMYTYTQYF.

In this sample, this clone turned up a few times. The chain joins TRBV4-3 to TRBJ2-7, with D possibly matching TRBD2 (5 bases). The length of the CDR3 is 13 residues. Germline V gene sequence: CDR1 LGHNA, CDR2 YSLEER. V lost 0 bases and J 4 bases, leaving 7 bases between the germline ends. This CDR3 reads CASSQDTSYEQYF. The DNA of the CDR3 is TGCGCCAGCAGCCAAGATACTAGTTACGAGCAGTACTTC.

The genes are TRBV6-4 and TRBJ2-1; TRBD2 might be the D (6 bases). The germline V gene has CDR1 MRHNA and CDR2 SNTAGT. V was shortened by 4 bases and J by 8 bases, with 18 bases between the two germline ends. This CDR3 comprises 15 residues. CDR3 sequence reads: CASSVLAWAPHEQFF. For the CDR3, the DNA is TGTGCCAGCAGTGTTCTAGCGTGGGCGCCGCATGAGCAGTTCTTC.

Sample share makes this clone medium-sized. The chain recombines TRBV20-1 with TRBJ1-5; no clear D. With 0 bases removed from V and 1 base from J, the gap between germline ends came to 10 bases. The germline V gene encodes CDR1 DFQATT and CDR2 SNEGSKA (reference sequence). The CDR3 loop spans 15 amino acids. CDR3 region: CSARDNRLSNQPQHF. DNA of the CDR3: TGCAGTGCTAGAGATAACAGACTAAGCAATCAGCCCCAGCATTTT.

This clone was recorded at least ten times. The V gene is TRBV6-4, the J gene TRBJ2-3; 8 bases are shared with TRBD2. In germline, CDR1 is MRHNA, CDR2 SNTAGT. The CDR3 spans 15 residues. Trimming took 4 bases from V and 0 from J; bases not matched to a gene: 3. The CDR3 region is CASSAAGGSTDTQYF. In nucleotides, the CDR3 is TGTGCCAGCAGTGCTGCGGGGGGCAGCACAGATACGCAGTATTTT.

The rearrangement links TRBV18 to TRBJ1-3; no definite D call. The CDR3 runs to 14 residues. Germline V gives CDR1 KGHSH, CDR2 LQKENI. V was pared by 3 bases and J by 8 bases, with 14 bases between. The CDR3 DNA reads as TGTGCCAGCTCACCGAGACTACTCCCGGACACCATATATTTT. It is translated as CASSPRLLPDTIYF.

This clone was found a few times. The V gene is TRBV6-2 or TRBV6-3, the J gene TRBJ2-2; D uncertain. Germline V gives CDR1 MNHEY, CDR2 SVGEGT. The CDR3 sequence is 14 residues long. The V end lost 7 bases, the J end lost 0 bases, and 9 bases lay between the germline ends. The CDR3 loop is CASTVRPNTGELFF. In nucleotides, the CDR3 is TGTGCCAGCACCGTCAGACCGAACACCGGGGAGCTGTTTTTT.

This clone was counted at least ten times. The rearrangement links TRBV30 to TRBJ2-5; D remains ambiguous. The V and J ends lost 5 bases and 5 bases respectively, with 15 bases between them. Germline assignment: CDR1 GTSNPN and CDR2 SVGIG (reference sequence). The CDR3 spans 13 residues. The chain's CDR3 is CAWGVEVGETQYF. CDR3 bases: TGTGCCTGGGGCGTTGAAGTGGGGGAGACCCAGTACTTC.

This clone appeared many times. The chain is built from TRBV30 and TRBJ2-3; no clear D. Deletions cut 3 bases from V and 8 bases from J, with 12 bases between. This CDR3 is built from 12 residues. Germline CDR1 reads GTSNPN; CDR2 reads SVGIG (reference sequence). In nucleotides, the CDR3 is TGTGCCTGGAGCGGAGCCACGGCTACGCAGTATTTT. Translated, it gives CAWSGATATQYF.

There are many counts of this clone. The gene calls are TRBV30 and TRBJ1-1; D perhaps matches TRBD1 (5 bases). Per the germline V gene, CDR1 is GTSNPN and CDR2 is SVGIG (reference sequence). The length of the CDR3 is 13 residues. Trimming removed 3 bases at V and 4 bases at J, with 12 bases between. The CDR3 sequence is CAWSRVLVTEAFF. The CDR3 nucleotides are TGTGCCTGGAGCAGGGTCTTGGTCACTGAAGCTTTCTTT.

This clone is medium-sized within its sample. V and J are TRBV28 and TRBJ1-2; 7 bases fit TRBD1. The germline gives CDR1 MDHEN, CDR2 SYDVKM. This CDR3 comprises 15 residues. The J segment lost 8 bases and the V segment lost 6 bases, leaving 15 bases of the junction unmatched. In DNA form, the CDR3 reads TGTGCCAGCAGCCTGGGGGCCCTTGGGACAGACGGCTACACCTTC. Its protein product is CASSLGALGTDGYTF.

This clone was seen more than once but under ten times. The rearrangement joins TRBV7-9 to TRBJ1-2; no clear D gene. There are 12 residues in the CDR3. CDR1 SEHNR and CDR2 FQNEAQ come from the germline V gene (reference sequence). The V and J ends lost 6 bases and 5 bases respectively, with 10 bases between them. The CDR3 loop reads CASSTPGYGYTF. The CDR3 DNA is TGTGCCAGCAGTACGCCGGGGTATGGCTACACCTTC.

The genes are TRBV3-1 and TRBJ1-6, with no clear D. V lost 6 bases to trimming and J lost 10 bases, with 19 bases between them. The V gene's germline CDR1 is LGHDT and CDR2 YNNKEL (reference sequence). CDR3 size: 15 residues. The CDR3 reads CASRQTSGGSSPLHF. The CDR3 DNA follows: TGTGCCAGCAGACAGACATCGGGCGGAAGCTCACCCCTCCACTTT.

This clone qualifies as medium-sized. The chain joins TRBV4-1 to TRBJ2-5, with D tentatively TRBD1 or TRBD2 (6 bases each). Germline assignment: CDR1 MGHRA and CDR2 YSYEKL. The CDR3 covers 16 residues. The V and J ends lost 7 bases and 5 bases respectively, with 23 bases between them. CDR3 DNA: TGCGCCAGCACCGAGAGGGGGTTAGGGGGGCGTGAGACCCAGTACTTC. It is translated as CASTERGLGGRETQYF.

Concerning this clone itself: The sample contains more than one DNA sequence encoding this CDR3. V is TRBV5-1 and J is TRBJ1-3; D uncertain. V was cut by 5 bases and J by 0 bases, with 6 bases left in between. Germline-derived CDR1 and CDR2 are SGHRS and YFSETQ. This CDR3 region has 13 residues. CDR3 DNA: TGCGCCAGCAGTGGTAGCTCTGGAAACACCATATATTTT. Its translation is CASSGSSGNTIYF. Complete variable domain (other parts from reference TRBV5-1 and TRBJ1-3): KAGVTQTPRYLIKTRGQQVTLSCSPISGHRSVSWYQQTPGQGLQFLFEYFSETQRNKGNFPGRFSGRQFSNSRSEMNVSTLELGDSALYLCASSGSSGNTIYFGEGSWLTVV.